This is a list of T cell receptor beta chains from one sample in a study of early T cells in non-severe SARS-CoV-2 infection. One entry per CDR3 protein, called by TCRdb with MiXCR from the 5' RACE reads. Seen here are around 47,000 distinct CDR3 sequences, approximately 9.9% observed once, and the top ten hold around 14%. Input material: whole blood. Every receptor here comes from an adult who was a healthcare worker with PCR-confirmed SARS-CoV-2 infection or an uninfected control (not recorded which). CDR3s include the opening cysteine and the closing phenylalanine or tryptophan. D genes are given only for firm matches. The size field is filled for only some rows; it gives once, few, many or a size class.

TRBV20-1	NA	TRBJ2-4	many	CSAREQGRNIQYF
TRBV20-1	TRBD1	TRBJ1-6	NA	CSAGPGQGYNSPLHF
TRBV7-7	TRBD1	TRBJ2-5	few	CASSPGTGVTTQYF
TRBV12-3/TRBV12-4	NA	TRBJ2-1	many	CASSLKASYNEQFF
TRBV5-4	NA	TRBJ1-2	few	CASSWAGGNYGYTF
TRBV2	NA	TRBJ1-2	NA	CASSTSSFGYTF
TRBV5-5	NA	TRBJ1-5	NA	CASSSYGYSNQPQHF
TRBV7-9	NA	TRBJ2-3	many	CASSTQGGDTQYF
TRBV12-5	NA	TRBJ2-3	NA	CASGSGLDPDTQYF
TRBV5-4	NA	TRBJ2-7	many	CASSFPDLYEQYF
TRBV6-2/TRBV6-3	NA	TRBJ2-7	few	CASHDRSSYEQYF
TRBV7-9	NA	TRBJ2-3	NA	CASRRKKFDTQYF
TRBV4-1	TRBD2	TRBJ2-1	many	CASHQGTRKHNEQFF
TRBV28	NA	TRBJ1-1	few	CASRKPGTPAFF
TRBV7-9	TRBD1	TRBJ1-3	many	CASSRGTDLRNTIYF
TRBV5-1	NA	TRBJ2-7	NA	CASSLGGAEQYF
TRBV5-6	NA	TRBJ2-5	many	CASNQRAGQETQYF
TRBV25-1	NA	TRBJ2-5	many	CASSEWQGQETQYF
TRBV11-2	NA	TRBJ1-6	NA	CASTEIVPGSYNSPLHF
TRBV6-6	NA	TRBJ1-3	many	CASSPTFQFGYF
TRBV2	NA	TRBJ1-1	many	CASSELRGANTEAFF
TRBV6-1	TRBD2	TRBJ2-7	few	CASSEPGLAGGGGYEQYF
TRBV6-5	TRBD1	TRBJ1-2	many	CASSYWDRGYGYTF
TRBV4-3	TRBD2	TRBJ2-5	NA	CASSQVGGKTQYF
TRBV4-3	NA	TRBJ2-3	many	CASSQGRRGGTDTQYF
TRBV12-3/TRBV12-4	TRBD2	TRBJ2-1	many	CASSLGGTSNNEQFF
TRBV6-5	NA	TRBJ2-7	many	CASRENVFMYEQYF